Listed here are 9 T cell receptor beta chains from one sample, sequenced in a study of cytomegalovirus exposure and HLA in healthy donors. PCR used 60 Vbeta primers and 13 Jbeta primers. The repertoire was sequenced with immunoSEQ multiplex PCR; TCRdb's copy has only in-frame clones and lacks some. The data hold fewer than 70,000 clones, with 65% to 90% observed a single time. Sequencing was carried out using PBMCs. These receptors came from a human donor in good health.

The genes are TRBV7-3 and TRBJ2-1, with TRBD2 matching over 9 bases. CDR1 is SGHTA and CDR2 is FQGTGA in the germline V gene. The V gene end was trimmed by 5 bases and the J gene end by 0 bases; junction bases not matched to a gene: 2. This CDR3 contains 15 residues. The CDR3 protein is CASSQRGDSYNEQFF. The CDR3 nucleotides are TGTGCCAGCAGCCAGCGGGGGGACTCCTACAATGAGCAGTTCTTC.

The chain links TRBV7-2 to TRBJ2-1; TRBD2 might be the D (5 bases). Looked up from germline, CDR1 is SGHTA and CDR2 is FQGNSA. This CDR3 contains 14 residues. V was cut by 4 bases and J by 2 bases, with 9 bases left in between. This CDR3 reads CASSSDLTYNEQFF. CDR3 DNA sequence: TGTGCCAGCAGCTCGGACTTGACCTACAATGAGCAGTTCTTC.

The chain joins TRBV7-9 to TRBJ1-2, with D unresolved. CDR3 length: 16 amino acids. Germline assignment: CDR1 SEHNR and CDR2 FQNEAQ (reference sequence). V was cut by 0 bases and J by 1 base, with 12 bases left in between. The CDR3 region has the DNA TGTGCCAGCAGCTTAGCAGCAGGAATTCTTAACTATGGCTACACCTTC. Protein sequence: CASSLAAGILNYGYTF. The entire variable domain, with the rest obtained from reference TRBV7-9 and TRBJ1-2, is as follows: DTGVSQNPRHKITKRGQNVTFRCDPISEHNRLYWYRQTLGQGPEFLTYFQNEAQLEKSRLLSDRFSAERPKGSFSTLEIQRTEQGDSAMYLCASSLAAGILNYGYTFGSGTRLTVV.

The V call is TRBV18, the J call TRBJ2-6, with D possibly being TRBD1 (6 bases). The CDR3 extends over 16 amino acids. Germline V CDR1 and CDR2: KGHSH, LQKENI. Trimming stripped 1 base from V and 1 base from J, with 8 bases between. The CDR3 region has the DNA TGTGCCAGCTCACCACGTCAGGGGTCTGGGGCCAACGTCCTGACTTTC. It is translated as CASSPRQGSGANVLTF.

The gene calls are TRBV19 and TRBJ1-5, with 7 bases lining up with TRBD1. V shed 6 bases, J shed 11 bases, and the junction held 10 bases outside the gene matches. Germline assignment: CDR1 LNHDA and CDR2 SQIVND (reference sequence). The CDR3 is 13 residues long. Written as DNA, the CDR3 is TGTGCCAGTAGAGAACAGGGGCGAGGAGCCCAGCATTTT. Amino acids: CASREQGRGAQHF.

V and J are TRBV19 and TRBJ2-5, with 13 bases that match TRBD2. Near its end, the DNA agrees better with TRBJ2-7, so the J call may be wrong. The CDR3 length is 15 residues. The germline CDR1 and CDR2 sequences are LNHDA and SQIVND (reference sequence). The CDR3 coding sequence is TGTGCCAGTAGTAACGGACTAGCGGGGGCCTACGAGCAGTACTTC. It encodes CASSNGLAGAYEQYF.

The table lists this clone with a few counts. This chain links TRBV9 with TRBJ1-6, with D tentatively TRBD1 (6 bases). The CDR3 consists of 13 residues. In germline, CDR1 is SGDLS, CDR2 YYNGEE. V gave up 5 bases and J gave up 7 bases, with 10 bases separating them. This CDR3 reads CASSDDRNSPLHF. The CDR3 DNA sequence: TGTGCCAGCAGTGACGACAGGAATTCACCCCTCCACTTT. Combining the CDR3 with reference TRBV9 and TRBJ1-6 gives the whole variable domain DSGVTQTPKHLITATGQRVTLRCSPRSGDLSVYWYQQSLDQGLQFLIQYYNGEERAKGNILERFSAQQFPDLHSELNLSSLELGDSALYFCASSDDRNSPLHFGNGTRLTVT.

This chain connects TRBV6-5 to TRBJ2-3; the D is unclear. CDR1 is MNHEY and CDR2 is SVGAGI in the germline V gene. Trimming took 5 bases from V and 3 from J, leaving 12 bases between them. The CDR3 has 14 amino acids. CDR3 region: CASSEFAETDTQYF. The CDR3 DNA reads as TGTGCCAGCAGTGAATTTGCGGAGACAGATACGCAGTATTTT.

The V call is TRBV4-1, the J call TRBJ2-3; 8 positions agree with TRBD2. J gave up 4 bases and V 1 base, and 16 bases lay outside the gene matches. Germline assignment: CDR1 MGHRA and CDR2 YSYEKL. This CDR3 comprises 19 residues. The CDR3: CASSQVLITSGLGADTQYF. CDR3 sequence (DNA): TGCGCCAGCAGCCAAGTCCTGATCACTAGCGGTCTTGGGGCAGATACGCAGTATTTT.